This TCR beta chain was captured by sequencing in a study of radiotherapy plus CTLA-4 blockade in lung cancer. Whole-study findings and limits: After radiotherapy and ipilimumab, tumor-derived clones expanded in peripheral blood.

Data came from immunoSEQ multiplex PCR; TCRdb stores just in-frame clones and leaves some out. The table shows 80,000 or so clones, with approximately 84% occurring only once. Germline CDR1 SGHTA, CDR2 FQGNSA. CDR3 length: 15 amino acids. Trimming at V came to 1 base and at J to 4 bases, leaving 6 bases not matched to a gene. On this clone: Its antigen is not known.

The sequenced sample was peripheral blood, obtained from a patient treated with radiotherapy plus ipilimumab. The rearrangement joins TRBV7-2 to TRBJ2-7, with TRBD2 matching 8 bases. The sequence was obtained from a human donor with non-small cell lung cancer who had stable disease on radiotherapy plus ipilimumab. CDR3: CASSLGGRGGYEQYF. The DNA of the CDR3 is TGTGCCAGCAGCTTAGGGGGTCGGGGGGGATACGAGCAGTACTTC.